This T cell receptor beta chain was recovered during a study of T-cell memory formation after mild COVID-19. Background on the study: TCR clustering was largely donor specific. Study-wide results and caveats: CD8+ contracting clones occupied EMRA, while CD4+ ones occupied mainly CM and EM.

One entry per CDR3 protein, called by TCRdb with MiXCR from the 5' RACE reads. The sample has tens of thousands of distinct CDR3 sequences; 6% to 8% are singletons. In this sample, this clonotype turned up many times. Its antigen remains unidentified. Per the germline V gene, CDR1 is SGHRS and CDR2 is YFSETQ. The V gene end was trimmed by 0 bases and the J gene end by 5 bases; junction bases not matched to a gene: 9. The CDR3 is 18 amino acids. Sequences were obtained from PBMCs or a T cell subset sorted from them (not recorded which). This TCR was sampled from a man younger than 30 who had mild COVID-19 (a few samples of this study predate the infection). Cell type and time point are not known. The rearrangement links TRBV5-1 to TRBJ2-5, with 14 bases matching TRBD2. The DNA for the CDR3 is TGCGCCAGCAGCTTGGCCAGACTAGCGGGGGGGTCGGGGGAGACCCAGTACTTC. It codes for CASSLARLAGGSGETQYF.